These 29 T cell receptor beta chains share one sample of origin, sequenced in a study of cytomegalovirus exposure and HLA in healthy donors. The PCR employed 60 Vbeta primers together with 13 Jbeta primers. Measured with immunoSEQ multiplex PCR; TCRdb has only the in-frame clones, and not every one. Of 250,000 to 350,000 clones listed, roughly 80% are singletons. Sequenced sample: PBMCs. These receptors were collected from a girl aged 2-10 years in good health and CMV-seronegative.

The genes are TRBV27 and TRBJ2-7, with a possible D match to TRBD1 (5 bases). The CDR3 loop spans 14 amino acids. Germline V lookup: CDR1 MNHEY, CDR2 SMNVEV (reference sequence). Between the trimmed V and J ends, which lost 3 bases and 1 base, there was a span of 10 bases. The CDR3 here is CASSLGLGSYEQYF. CDR3 coding DNA: TGTGCCAGCAGTTTGGGGCTAGGTTCCTACGAGCAGTACTTC.

In its sample, this clone was seen a few times. The chain recombines TRBV28 with TRBJ1-2; D may be TRBD1 (5 bases). Deletions cut 6 bases from V and 0 bases from J, with 11 bases between. The CDR3 is 14 amino acids. CDR1 and CDR2 (germline): MDHEN, SYDVKM. The CDR3: CASSLTATNYGYTF. The CDR3 DNA reads as TGTGCCAGCAGCCTGACAGCAACTAACTATGGCTACACCTTC.

This clone was observed once. The J gene is TRBJ1-1, the V gene TRBV5-1; 8 bases match TRBD1. Trimming at V came to 4 bases and at J to 11 bases, leaving 10 bases not matched to a gene. This CDR3 is built from 13 residues. Germline V gene lookup returns CDR1 SGHRS and CDR2 YFSETQ. CDR3 region: CASSIDRGRGAFF. DNA for the CDR3: TGCGCCAGCAGCATCGACAGGGGCAGGGGGGCTTTCTTT.

With respect to this clone: The conserved phenylalanine or tryptophan normally closing the CDR3 is absent here, so this likely arose from a read error. No DNA is shown, since the ends of the CDR3 on it are uncertain; the CDR3 is the one TCRdb lists. This chain joins TRBV5-8 and TRBJ2-7; the tabulated D call, TRBD1, remains unverified against the DNA. Germline CDR1 and CDR2: SGHTS and YDEGEE. The CDR3 sequence runs 8 residues, both termini included. The CDR3 sequence: CASSPQLL.

The chain couples TRBV1 to TRBJ2-2; the tabulated D call, TRBD1, remains unverified against the DNA. TRBV1 is designated a pseudogene. CDR3 length equals 17 residues. The CDR3 nucleotides are TGCACCAGCAGCCAAGATCAGAGACAGGGCACGACCGGGGAGCTGTTTTTT. It codes for CTSSQDQRQGTTGELFF.

CDR3 bases: TGTGCCAGCAGCTTAGTCGGGGAAAGCAATCAGCCCCAGCATTTT. It is translated as CASSLVGESNQPQHF. The chain uses TRBV7-8 and TRBJ1-5; no definite D call. Germline V gene data show CDR1 as SGHVS and CDR2 as FQNEAQ. With 1 base removed from V and 1 base from J, the gap between germline ends came to 8 bases. This CDR3 is 15 amino acids long.

V and J are TRBV30 and TRBJ1-3; D is unclear. The V end lost 3 bases, the J end lost 1 base, and 22 bases lay between the germline ends. CDR1 and CDR2 from the germline V gene are GTSNPN and SVGIG (reference sequence). CDR3 length: 18 amino acids. CDR3 region: CAWSLIWPSSASGNTIYF. In nucleotides, the CDR3 is TGTGCCTGGAGCCTTATCTGGCCATCTTCTGCATCTGGAAACACCATATATTTT.

In the case of this clone: This sample includes further DNA sequences coding for the same CDR3. The rearrangement links TRBV9 to TRBJ2-7; D possibly corresponds to TRBD2 (7 bases). The CDR3 has 12 amino acids. The germline V and J ends were trimmed by 2 bases and 6 bases, with 9 bases remaining between them. Germline V gene data show CDR1 as SGDLS and CDR2 as YYNGEE. CDR3 in DNA: TGTGCCAGCAGCGTGGGAGGGGGCGAGCAGTACTTC. Amino acid sequence: CASSVGGGEQYF.

The gene calls are TRBV10-3 and TRBJ1-6; tentatively, D is TRBD1 (5 bases). Trimming cost V 5 bases and J 4 bases, with 9 bases left between them. This CDR3 is built from 14 residues. CDR1 is ENHRY, CDR2 SYGVKD, per germline. The CDR3 DNA follows: TGTGCCATCAGTCCCCAGGGATATAATTCACCCCTCCACTTT. Its translation: CAISPQGYNSPLHF.

A single count supports this clone. CDR3 region: CASSSGFSGSYEQYF. CDR3 DNA: TGTGCCAGTTCCTCCGGGTTTAGCGGGAGCTACGAGCAGTACTTC. The chain combines TRBV19 with TRBJ2-7; 9 bases are a match to TRBD2. The CDR3 runs to 15 residues. J gave up 3 bases and V 8 bases, and 11 bases lay outside the gene matches. CDR1 LNHDA and CDR2 SQIVND come from the germline V gene (reference sequence).

The chain joins TRBV28 to TRBJ2-7; 13 nucleotides align to TRBD2. Looked up from germline, CDR1 is MDHEN and CDR2 is SYDVKM. V lost 6 bases to trimming and J lost 0 bases; unmatched junction nucleotides: 8. The CDR3 is 17 amino acids. The CDR3 DNA is TGTGCCAGCAGCTCCTCGGGACTAGCGGGACTCTCCTACGAGCAGTACTTC. Its translation is CASSSSGLAGLSYEQYF.

This clone was detected a few times. The DNA for the CDR3 is TGTGCCAGCAGCGTAGCGGGGGATTCCTACAATGAGCAGTTCTTC. Amino acids: CASSVAGDSYNEQFF. This chain joins TRBV9 and TRBJ2-1, with a possible D match to TRBD2 (6 bases). V was clipped by 0 bases and J by 1 base, with 8 bases between them. The CDR3 length is 15 residues. Germline CDR1 and CDR2: SGDLS and YYNGEE.

This chain links TRBV7-6 with TRBJ2-5; a weak D match, TRBD1 (6 bases). The J call is uncertain, as TRBJ2-7 better fits the DNA end. This CDR3 spans 13 amino acids. Germline lookup yields CDR1 SGHVS and CDR2 FNYEAQ. In DNA, the CDR3 is TGTGCCAGCAGCTCAGGGGCTTCCTACGAGCAGTACTTC. Translated, it gives CASSSGASYEQYF.

The rearrangement joins TRBV13 to TRBJ2-5; D may be TRBD1 (5 bases). TRBJ2-7 matches the DNA end more closely, so the J call is doubtful. Germline lookup yields CDR1 PRHDT and CDR2 FYEKMQ (reference sequence). The CDR3 extends over 13 amino acids. CDR3 amino acids: CASSPPGHYEQYF. Here the CDR3 DNA reads TGTGCCAGCAGCCCCCCAGGACACTACGAGCAGTACTTC.

The rearrangement uses TRBV9 and TRBJ1-3; D gene uncertain. The V gene's germline CDR1 is SGDLS and CDR2 YYNGEE. This CDR3 comprises 17 residues. Deletions cut 7 bases from V and 0 bases from J, with 20 bases between. CDR3 bases: TGTGCCAGCGGCGCCACCCCGGGAGCTTCCTCTGGAAACACCATATATTTT. This codes for CASGATPGASSGNTIYF. Supplemented by reference TRBV9 and TRBJ1-3, the full variable domain reads DSGVTQTPKHLITATGQRVTLRCSPRSGDLSVYWYQQSLDQGLQFLIQYYNGEERAKGNILERFSAQQFPDLHSELNLSSLELGDSALYFCASGATPGASSGNTIYFGEGSWLTVV.

The rearrangement links TRBV28 to TRBJ2-1, with 7 bases identical to TRBD1. The CDR3 length is 13 residues. Germline loops: CDR1 MDHEN, CDR2 SYDVKM. The trim removed 3 bases at V and 6 bases at J, leaving 2 bases unmatched. CDR3 region: CASSLPGGNEQFF. CDR3 nucleotide sequence: TGTGCCAGCAGTTTGCCAGGGGGCAATGAGCAGTTCTTC.

This rearrangement joins TRBV11-2 to TRBJ2-1; possible D gene TRBD2, 5 bases. The CDR3 spans 13 residues. The germline V gene encodes CDR1 SGHAT and CDR2 FQNNGV. V was pared by 2 bases and J by 8 bases, with 10 bases between. CDR3 nucleotide sequence: TGTGCCAGCAGCTTACAGAGGGTCTATGAGCAGTTCTTC. Translation: CASSLQRVYEQFF.

The chain carries TRBV5-1 and TRBJ2-7; 10 bases map to TRBD1. CDR3 length: 15 residues. Germline V gene sequence: CDR1 SGHRS, CDR2 YFSETQ. The V and J ends lost 1 base and 5 bases, in that order; junction bases with no gene match: 6. The CDR3 sequence is CASSLRMGQGNEQYF. CDR3 DNA: TGCGCCAGCAGCTTGAGAATGGGACAGGGGAACGAGCAGTACTTC.

The chain joins TRBV7-2 to TRBJ1-2; D is ambiguous. The CDR3 consists of 13 residues. Germline assignment: CDR1 SGHTA and CDR2 FQGNSA. The V gene lost 5 bases and the J gene lost 2 bases, with 9 bases spanning the gap. The CDR3 protein is CASSETVNYGYTF. The CDR3 DNA sequence: TGTGCCAGCAGCGAAACGGTAAACTATGGCTACACCTTC.

The chain links TRBV14 to TRBJ2-7; 8 bases agree with TRBD1. This CDR3 has 15 residues. J lost 3 bases, V lost 0 bases, and 4 bases had no gene match. Germline loops: CDR1 SGHDN, CDR2 FVKESK. Here the CDR3 DNA reads TGTGCCAGCAGCCAAGACGACAGGGGAGGCTACGAGCAGTACTTC. Translated, it gives CASSQDDRGGYEQYF.

V and J are TRBV11-2 and TRBJ2-7; TRBD2 matches at 9 bases. The CDR3 spans 16 residues. V was clipped by 1 base and J by 6 bases; unmatched bases: 10. CDR1 is SGHAT and CDR2 is FQNNGV in the germline V gene. The CDR3 loop is CASSLGGVSGRTEQYF. CDR3 nucleotide sequence: TGTGCCAGCAGCTTAGGGGGGGTTAGCGGGAGAACCGAGCAGTACTTC.

The V call is TRBV4-1, the J call TRBJ2-1; 13 bases line up with TRBD2. Germline V gene lookup returns CDR1 MGHRA and CDR2 YSYEKL. V was pared by 0 bases and J by 7 bases, with 3 bases of the junction left unmatched. The CDR3 spans 16 residues. The CDR3: CASSQDRTSGRNEQFF. DNA of the CDR3: TGCGCCAGCAGCCAAGATAGGACTAGCGGGAGAAATGAGCAGTTCTTC.

The CDR3 here is CASIAGEGRNTGELFF. The CDR3 DNA follows: TGTGCCAGCATCGCGGGGGAGGGGCGGAACACCGGGGAGCTGTTTTTT. The gene calls are TRBV6-6 and TRBJ2-2; TRBD2 agrees at 7 bases. J was trimmed by 1 base and V by 7 bases; bases with no gene match: 9. Germline V gene data show CDR1 as MNHNY and CDR2 as SVGAGI (reference sequence). This CDR3 spans 16 amino acids.

This chain links TRBV5-1 with TRBJ1-4; D is uncertain. The germline V gene has CDR1 SGHRS and CDR2 YFSETQ. The CDR3 has 15 amino acids. Trimming took 3 bases from V and 0 from J, leaving 9 bases between them. The CDR3 DNA reads as TGCGCCAGCAGCTCCCTTCCTGCAACTAATGAAAAACTGTTTTTT. Translated: CASSSLPATNEKLFF.

This clone occurred a few times. V and J are TRBV28 and TRBJ2-7; D remains unclear. Germline lookup yields CDR1 MDHEN and CDR2 SYDVKM. This CDR3 contains 14 residues. The ends were cut back, 6 bases at V and 4 bases at J, with 16 bases in the middle. The CDR3 spells CASSLTPSGYEQYF. In DNA form, the CDR3 reads TGTGCCAGCAGCCTCACACCCTCGGGTTACGAGCAGTACTTC.

This chain uses TRBV19 with TRBJ1-1, with TRBD1 identical over 8 bases. With V trimmed by 4 bases and J by 7 bases, 23 bases remained unmatched. The CDR3 is 19 residues long. Germline CDR1 is LNHDA and CDR2 is SQIVND (reference sequence). The CDR3 here is CASSTLSDRAYGGIGEAFF. The DNA for the CDR3 is TGTGCCAGTAGTACGCTCTCGGACAGGGCCTACGGCGGGATTGGTGAAGCTTTCTTT.

This chain joins TRBV5-1 and TRBJ2-3; maybe TRBD1 (6 bases). The germline V gene has CDR1 SGHRS and CDR2 YFSETQ. V was pared by 2 bases and J by 3 bases, with 13 bases between. CDR3 length equals 15 residues. CDR3 bases: TGCGCCAGCAGCTTAACAGGGATAGTAACAGATACGCAGTATTTT. Its translation: CASSLTGIVTDTQYF.

The V gene is TRBV27, the J gene TRBJ2-7, with 7 nucleotides matching TRBD1. This CDR3 has 17 amino acids. Looked up from germline, CDR1 is MNHEY and CDR2 is SMNVEV (reference sequence). J was trimmed by 5 bases and V by 0 bases; bases with no gene match: 13. In DNA form, the CDR3 reads TGTGCCAGCAGTTTATCTTACAGGGGAACGATGCGGGACGAGCAGTACTTC. Encoded protein: CASSLSYRGTMRDEQYF.

The V gene is TRBV4-1, the J gene TRBJ2-2; 9 bases agree with TRBD2. Losses at the gene ends were 4 bases for V and 5 bases for J; bases not matched to a gene: 5. The length of the CDR3 is 15 residues. Germline V gene sequence: CDR1 MGHRA, CDR2 YSYEKL. The CDR3 is CASSLSGSGTGELFF. The CDR3, as DNA: TGCGCCAGCAGCCTTAGCGGGAGTGGGACCGGGGAGCTGTTTTTT.